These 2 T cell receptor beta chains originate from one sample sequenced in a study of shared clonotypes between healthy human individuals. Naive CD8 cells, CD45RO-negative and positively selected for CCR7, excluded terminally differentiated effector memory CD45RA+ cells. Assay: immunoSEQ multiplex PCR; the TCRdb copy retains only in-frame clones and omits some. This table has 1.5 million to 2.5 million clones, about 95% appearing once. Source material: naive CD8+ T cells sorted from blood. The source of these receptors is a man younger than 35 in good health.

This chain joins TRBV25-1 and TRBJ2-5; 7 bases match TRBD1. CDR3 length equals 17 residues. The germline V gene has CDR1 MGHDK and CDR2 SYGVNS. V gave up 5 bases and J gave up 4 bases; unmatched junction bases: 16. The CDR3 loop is CASSSQQGPTPPETQYF. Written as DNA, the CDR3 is TGTGCCAGCAGTTCCCAACAGGGGCCGACACCTCCAGAGACCCAGTACTTC.

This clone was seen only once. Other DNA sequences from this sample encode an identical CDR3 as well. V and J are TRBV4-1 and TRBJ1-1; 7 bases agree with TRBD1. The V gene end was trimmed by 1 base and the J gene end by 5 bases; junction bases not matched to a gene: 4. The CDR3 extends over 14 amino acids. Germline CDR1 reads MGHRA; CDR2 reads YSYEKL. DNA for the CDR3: TGCGCCAGCAGCCAAGGACAGGGATGGACTGAAGCTTTCTTT. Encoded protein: CASSQGQGWTEAFF.